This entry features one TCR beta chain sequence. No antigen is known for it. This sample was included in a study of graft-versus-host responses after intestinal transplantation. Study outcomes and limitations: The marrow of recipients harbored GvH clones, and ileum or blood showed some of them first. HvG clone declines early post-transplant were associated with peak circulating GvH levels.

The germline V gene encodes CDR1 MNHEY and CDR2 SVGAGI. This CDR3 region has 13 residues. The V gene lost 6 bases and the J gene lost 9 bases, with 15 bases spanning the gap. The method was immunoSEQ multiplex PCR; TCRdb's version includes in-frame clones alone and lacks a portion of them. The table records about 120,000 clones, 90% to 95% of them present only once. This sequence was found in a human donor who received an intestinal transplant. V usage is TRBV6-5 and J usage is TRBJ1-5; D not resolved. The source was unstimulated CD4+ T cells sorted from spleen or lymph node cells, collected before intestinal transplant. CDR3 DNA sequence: TGTGCCAGCAGCCGGATCTCCTCCGGGCCCCAGCATTTT. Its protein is CASSRISSGPQHF.